The 5 T cell receptor beta chains below all came from one sample that was sequenced in a study of regulatory T cells in long-lasting Graves disease (TCRdb year 2021). The sample's time point label, in plain terms: newly diagnosed GD, antithyroid drugs for less than 3 months. RNA was extracted from PBMCs in TRIzol for both TCR sequencing and RNA sequencing. Receptors were amplified or captured by multiplex PCR. Sequencing used an Illumina HiSeq 4000. iRepertoire HTBI primers and Arm-PCR amplification of CDR3 regions were used to construct TCR beta libraries. TCRdb reworked the public reads: Q25 trimming with fastp, MiXCR clone assembly, productive beta chains retained. Entries are consolidated by CDR3 protein sequence, retaining the most common genes and DNA. The sample table records approximately 460,000 distinct CDR3 sequences; around 15% of these occur just once. The ten largest clones capture over 8.5% of the sample.

The same sample was also studied in work on T cells in Graves' hyperthyroidism and ophthalmopathy.

The sequenced sample was peripheral blood mononuclear cells (PBMCs), obtained at new diagnosis, from a patient treated with antithyroid drugs. These TCRs come from a woman aged 30 to 39 with Graves disease. Donor details come from another sample of the same person, matched by shared clones.

This clonotype was counted ten times or more. This chain connects TRBV7-8 to TRBJ1-3; 8 bases are shared with TRBD1. This CDR3 region has 15 residues. Trimming removed 9 bases from V and 4 bases from J; junction bases left unmatched: 11. Germline CDR1 and CDR2: SGHVS and FQNEAQ. CDR3 nucleotide sequence: TGTGCCAGTGAACAGGGGGTTAGTTTCGGAAACACCATATATTTT. This sequence encodes CASEQGVSFGNTIYF.

This chain connects TRBV2 to TRBJ2-4; weak D call: TRBD1 (6 bases). The V end was cut by 3 bases, the J end by 4 bases, with 19 bases between. This CDR3 is 17 amino acids long. Per the germline V gene, CDR1 is SNHLY and CDR2 is FYNNEI. CDR3 coding DNA: TGTGCCAGCAGTGACTCCGTTAACAGGGCCTTTAAAAACATTCAGTACTTC. It is translated as CASSDSVNRAFKNIQYF.

This clonotype came up many times. J is TRBJ2-1 and V is TRBV7-3, with 7 bases aligning to TRBD1. The V and J ends lost 0 bases and 5 bases, in that order; junction bases with no gene match: 10. CDR3 size: 17 residues. Germline CDR1 is SGHTA and CDR2 is FQGTGA. The CDR3 is CASSLTRLGTDNNEQFF. The DNA of the CDR3 is TGTGCCAGCAGCTTAACGAGGCTAGGGACAGATAACAATGAGCAGTTCTTC. The full variable domain, its missing parts supplied by reference TRBV7-3 and TRBJ2-1, is GAGVSQTPSNKVTEKGKYVELRCDPISGHTALYWYRQSLGQGPEFLIYFQGTGAADDSGLPNDRFFAVRPEGSVSTLKIQRTERGDSAVYLCASSLTRLGTDNNEQFFGPGTRLTVL.

The CDR3 loop reads CASSLFETGAYNEQFF. CDR3 sequence (DNA): TGCGCCAGCAGCTTATTCGAGACAGGGGCATACAATGAGCAGTTCTTC. The chain carries TRBV5-1 and TRBJ2-1; 8 bases fit TRBD1. The germline V gene has CDR1 SGHRS and CDR2 YFSETQ. The V and J ends lost 2 bases and 4 bases, in that order; junction bases with no gene match: 8. The length of the CDR3 is 16 residues.

This clonotype was counted ten times or more. The rearrangement uses TRBV6-2 or TRBV6-3 and TRBJ2-3; D is unresolved. V shed 4 bases and J shed 1 base, with 9 bases lying between them. There are 14 residues in the CDR3. The germline CDR1 and CDR2 sequences are MNHEY and SVGEGT. CDR3 DNA sequence: TGTGCCAGCAGTTTGTCTTCTGGCACAGATACGCAGTATTTT. Its protein is CASSLSSGTDTQYF.